This T cell receptor beta chain originates from a study of identical twins. MiXCR was run by TCRdb on the 5' RACE reads, yielding one entry per CDR3 protein. The table has 450,000 to 650,000 distinct CDR3 sequences, approximately 9.6% seen once. Only healthy Caucasians were included as donors. CDR1 SGHRS and CDR2 YFSETQ come from the germline V gene. The V and J ends lost 5 bases and 2 bases respectively, with 8 bases between them. This CDR3 is built from 13 residues. This clonotype was seen a handful of times. Its antigen is still unknown. General study points: The degree of excess twin sharing was weaker in beta out-of-frame sequences. Out-of-frame alpha sequences shared by twins showed excess low generation probability.

The same data also contributed to another study, on yellow fever vaccine responses in identical twins. That paper notes: Reportedly, the T cell response mounted by twins to vaccine seemed partly convergent, partly personalized.

The chain combines TRBV5-1 with TRBJ1-3; D might be TRBD1 (5 bases). The sample taken for sequencing was PBMCs. This TCR was recovered from a woman between 18 and 29 years old in good health. This chain's CDR3 is CASRSTAGNTIYF. The CDR3 DNA follows: TGCGCCAGCAGATCGACAGCTGGAAACACCATATATTTT.